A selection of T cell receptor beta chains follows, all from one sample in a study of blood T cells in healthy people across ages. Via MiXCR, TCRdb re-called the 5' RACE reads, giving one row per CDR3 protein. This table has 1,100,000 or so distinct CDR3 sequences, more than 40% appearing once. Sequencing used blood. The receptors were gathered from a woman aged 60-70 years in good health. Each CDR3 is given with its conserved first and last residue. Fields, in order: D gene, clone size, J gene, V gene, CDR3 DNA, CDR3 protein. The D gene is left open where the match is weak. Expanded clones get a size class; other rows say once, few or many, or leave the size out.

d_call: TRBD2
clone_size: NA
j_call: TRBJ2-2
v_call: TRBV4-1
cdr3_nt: TGCGCCAGCAGCCAAGATCCTGTAGGACTAGCGGTCAACACCGGGGAGCTGTTTTTT
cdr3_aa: CASSQDPVGLAVNTGELFF

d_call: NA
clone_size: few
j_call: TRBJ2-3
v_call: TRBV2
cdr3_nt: TGTGCCAGCAGTGAAGGGCAGCTCACAGATACGCAGTATTTT
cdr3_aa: CASSEGQLTDTQYF

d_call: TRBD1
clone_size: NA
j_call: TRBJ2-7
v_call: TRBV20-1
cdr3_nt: TGCAGTGTTACGAGTCGGACAGGGAGGTACGAGCAGTACTTC
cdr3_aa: CSVTSRTGRYEQYF

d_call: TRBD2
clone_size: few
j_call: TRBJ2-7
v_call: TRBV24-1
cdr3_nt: TGTGCCACCAGTGAATCGGGAGGGCCGTACGAGCAGTACTTC
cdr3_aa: CATSESGGPYEQYF

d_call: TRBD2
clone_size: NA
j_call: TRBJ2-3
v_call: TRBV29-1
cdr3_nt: TGCAGCGTTGCCCGGGGGGGCACAGATACGCAGTATTTT
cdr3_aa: CSVARGGTDTQYF

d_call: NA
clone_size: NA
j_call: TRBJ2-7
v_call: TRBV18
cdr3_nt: TGTGCCAGCTCATTCTCCGGGACGGATTTGTACGAGCAGTACTTC
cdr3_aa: CASSFSGTDLYEQYF

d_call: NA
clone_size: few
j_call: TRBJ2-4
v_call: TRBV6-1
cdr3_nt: TGTGCCAGCAGTGAGGTAGTGGGGATCAAAAACATTCAGTACTTC
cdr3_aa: CASSEVVGIKNIQYF

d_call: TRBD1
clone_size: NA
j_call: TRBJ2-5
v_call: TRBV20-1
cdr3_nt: TGCAGTGCTAGACCATCATCCGGGACAGGGAAAACTTATGAGCAGTACTTC
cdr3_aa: CSARPSSGTGKTYEQYF

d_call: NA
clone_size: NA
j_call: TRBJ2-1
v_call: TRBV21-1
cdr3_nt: TGTGCCAGCAACAAAGTAGGCGGGAGCCCCTACAATGAGCAGTTCTTC
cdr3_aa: CASNKVGGSPYNEQFF

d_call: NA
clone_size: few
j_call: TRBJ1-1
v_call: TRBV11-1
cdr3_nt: TGTGCCAGCAACGGAATTCTGAACACTGAAGCTTTCTTT
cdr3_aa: CASNGILNTEAFF

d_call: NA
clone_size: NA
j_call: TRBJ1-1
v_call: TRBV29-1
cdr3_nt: TGCAGCGTCTCCAGGGAGCGGACTGAAGCTTTCTTT
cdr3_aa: CSVSRERTEAFF

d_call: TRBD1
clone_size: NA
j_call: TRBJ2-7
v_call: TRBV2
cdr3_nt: TGTGCCAGAAGGGGCTTGACAGGGACGGTCGAGCAGTACTTC
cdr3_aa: CARRGLTGTVEQYF

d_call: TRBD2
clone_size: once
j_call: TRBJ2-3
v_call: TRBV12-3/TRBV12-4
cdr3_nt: TGTGCCAGCAGCAGAGCTCAGAGTGGGGGGGGCACAGATACGCAGTATTTT
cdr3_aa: CASSRAQSGGGTDTQYF

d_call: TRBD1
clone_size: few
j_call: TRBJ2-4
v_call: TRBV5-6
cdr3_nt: TGTGCCAGCAGCATACAGGGGGCTTTAAACATTCAGTACTTC
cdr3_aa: CASSIQGALNIQYF

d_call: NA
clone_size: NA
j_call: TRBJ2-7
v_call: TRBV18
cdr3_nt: TGTGCCAGCTCACCTCAGGGTTCGACCTACGAGCAGTACTTC
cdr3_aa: CASSPQGSTYEQYF

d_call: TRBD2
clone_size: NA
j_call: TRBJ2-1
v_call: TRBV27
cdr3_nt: TGTGCCAGCAGTTGGCCTTCCGGGACTAGCGGGAGAGGCAGGAATGAGCAGTTCTTC
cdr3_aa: CASSWPSGTSGRGRNEQFF

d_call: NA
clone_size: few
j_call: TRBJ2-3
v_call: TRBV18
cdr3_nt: TGTGCCAGCTCACCAACAGCGCACACAGATACGCAGTATTTT
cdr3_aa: CASSPTAHTDTQYF

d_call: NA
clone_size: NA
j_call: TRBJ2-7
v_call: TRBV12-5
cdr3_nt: TGTGCTAGTGGTCCCCGCGGCGAGCAGTACTTC
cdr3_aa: CASGPRGEQYF

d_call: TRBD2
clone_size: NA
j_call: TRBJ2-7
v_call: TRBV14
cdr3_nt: TGTGCCAGCAGCGAGGGACTAGCGGGCTTGTACGAGCAGTACTTC
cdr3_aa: CASSEGLAGLYEQYF

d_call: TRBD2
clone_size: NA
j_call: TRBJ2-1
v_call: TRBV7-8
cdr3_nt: TGTGCCAGCAGCTTAGCGCGGACTAGCGGGAAGGATGAGCAGTTCTTC
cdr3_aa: CASSLARTSGKDEQFF

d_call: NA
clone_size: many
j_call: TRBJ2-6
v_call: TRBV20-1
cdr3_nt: TGCAGTGCCAAATCTGGGGCCAACGTCCTGACTTTC
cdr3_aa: CSAKSGANVLTF

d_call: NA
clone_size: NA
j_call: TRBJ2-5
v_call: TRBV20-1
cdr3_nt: TGCAGTGCGACCAGGGGGGGATCTAAGATTGACCAGTACTTC
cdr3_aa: CSATRGGSKIDQYF

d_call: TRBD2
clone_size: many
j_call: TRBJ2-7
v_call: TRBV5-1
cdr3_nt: TGCGCCAGCAGCCGGACTAGCGGGAACTACGAGCAGTACTTC
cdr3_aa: CASSRTSGNYEQYF

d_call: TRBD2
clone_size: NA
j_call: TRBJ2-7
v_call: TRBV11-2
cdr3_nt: TGTGCCAGCAGCTTAGTTGGGCTAGCGGGGACCATAGGCTCCTACGAGCAGTACTTC
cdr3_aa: CASSLVGLAGTIGSYEQYF

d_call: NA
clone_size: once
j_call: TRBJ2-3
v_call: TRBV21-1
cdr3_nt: TGTGCCAGCAGCAAAAGAGCCAGCACAGATACGCAGTATTTT
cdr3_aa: CASSKRASTDTQYF

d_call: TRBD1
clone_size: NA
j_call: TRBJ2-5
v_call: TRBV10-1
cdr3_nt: TGCGCCAGCGCCGGACAGGGGCAAGAGACCCAGTACTTC
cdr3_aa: CASAGQGQETQYF